This T cell receptor (beta chain) was identified during a study of vaccination effects on CD4 cells after COVID-19. V lost 9 bases to trimming and J lost 2 bases; unmatched junction nucleotides: 5. The CDR3 is 13 residues long. Germline-derived CDR1 and CDR2 are LNHDA and SQIVND (reference sequence). Concerning this clone: Its antigen is not identified.

Sequenced by immunoSEQ multiplex PCR; TCRdb stores in-frame clones only, minus some. In the table there are about 59,000 clones, 75% to 85% of which are singletons. Before sequencing took place, the ViraFEST assay used viral peptide pools to expand antigen-specific CD4+ T cells. Upon completion of more than eight days in culture, CD4+ T cells were isolated. Participants got two doses of BNT162b2 or mRNA-1273 vaccine. Previously uninfected by SARS-CoV-2, the vaccine recipients also showed negative nucleocapsid antibodies. The specimen was CD4+ T cells from PBMCs cultured with HCoV-OC43 spike peptides, collected after COVID-19 vaccination. Documented subset: HCoV-OC43 spike overlapping peptide pool stimulation. The receptor comes from a human donor who received a COVID-19 vaccine. The chain couples TRBV19 to TRBJ2-3; 7 bases are a match to TRBD1. The CDR3 reads CASNRGVTDTQYF. As DNA, the CDR3 is TGTGCCAGCAACAGGGGAGTCACAGATACGCAGTATTTT.